This T cell receptor beta chain was sequenced during a study of control samples from healthy donors and cancer patients. Clones were sequenced by immunoSEQ multiplex PCR, and TCRdb holds only the in-frame ones, with some missing. Found here are under 200,000 clones; the top ten clones hold around 2%. The CDR3 is 15 residues long. Germline V gene lookup returns CDR1 MGHRA and CDR2 YSYEKL. V trimming: 4 bases; J trimming: 7 bases; junction bases outside the gene matches: 7. This sequence joins TRBV4-1 and TRBJ2-1, with 10 bases aligning to TRBD1. This sequence was found in a woman aged 25 to 39 in good health. What was sequenced was blood. The CDR3 DNA sequence: TGCGCCAGCAGCCCAGTCGGGACAGGGGCTAATGAGCAGTTCTTC. It encodes CASSPVGTGANEQFF.